This passage covers 20 T cell receptor beta chains from one sample sequenced in a study of blood T cells in healthy people across ages. The second PCR ran roughly 6 to 12 cycles with a sample-barcoded 5' primer and J-beta primers. Using its own MiXCR run on the 5' RACE reads, TCRdb lists one record per CDR3 protein. The table shows 1,500,000 or so distinct CDR3 sequences, with around 59% occurring only once. Sequenced material: blood. These receptors came from a man younger than 30 in good health.

Only a few counts were recorded for this clonotype. This rearrangement joins TRBV2 to TRBJ2-1; D ambiguous. CDR3 size: 10 residues. The germline V gene encodes CDR1 SNHLY and CDR2 FYNNEI. The V and J ends lost 8 bases and 6 bases respectively, with 5 bases between them. Here the CDR3 reads CASLPNEQFF. CDR3 nucleotides: TGTGCCAGCCTCCCCAATGAGCAGTTCTTC.

This clonotype was seen a few times. The chain recombines TRBV7-6 with TRBJ1-2, with D maybe TRBD1 (6 bases). The V gene lost 3 bases and the J gene lost 1 base, with 15 bases spanning the gap. In germline, CDR1 is SGHVS, CDR2 FNYEAQ. The CDR3 extends over 16 amino acids. The CDR3 bases are TGTGCCAGCAGCTTTTCGTCCAGGGGCGATAACTATGGCTACACCTTC. It encodes CASSFSSRGDNYGYTF. The complete variable domain, with remaining parts taken from reference TRBV7-6 and TRBJ1-2, reads GAGVSQSPRYKVTKRGQDVALRCDPISGHVSLYWYRQALGQGPEFLTYFNYEAQQDKSGLPNDRFSAERPEGSISTLTIQRTEQRDSAMYRCASSFSSRGDNYGYTFGSGTRLTVV.

This clonotype has only a few counts. This chain links TRBV27 with TRBJ2-5, with TRBD1 matching 8 bases. The CDR3 runs 14 residues. The germline V gene encodes CDR1 MNHEY and CDR2 SMNVEV (reference sequence). V was clipped by 5 bases and J by 11 bases; unmatched bases: 13. The CDR3 sequence is CASSLGTGGGEQYF. CDR3 DNA sequence: TGTGCCAGCAGTCTAGGGACAGGAGGAGGGGAGCAGTACTTC.

V gene TRBV6-1 combines with J gene TRBJ2-5; weak D call: TRBD2 (6 bases). The J call may be in error: the DNA end matches TRBJ2-7 better. The V gene's germline CDR1 is MNHNS and CDR2 SASEGT. This CDR3 comprises 10 residues. CDR3 DNA sequence: TGTGCCAGCTGGGGGGACGAGCAGTACTTC. Amino acids: CASWGDEQYF.

The chain is built from TRBV19 and TRBJ2-6; D call uncertain. The CDR3 consists of 14 residues. In germline, CDR1 is LNHDA, CDR2 SQIVND (reference sequence). Trimming removed 6 bases from V and 0 bases from J, with 6 bases in between. The CDR3 sequence: CASRGISGANVLTF. The CDR3 nucleotides read TGTGCCAGTAGGGGTATCTCTGGGGCCAACGTCCTGACTTTC.

The chain recombines TRBV7-6 with TRBJ2-3, with no clear D. The V end lost 0 bases, the J end lost 0 bases, and 10 bases lay between the germline ends. CDR1 is SGHVS, CDR2 FNYEAQ, per germline. There are 16 residues in the CDR3. In DNA, the CDR3 is TGTGCCAGCAGCTTAGCTAGTGACGGCAGCACAGATACGCAGTATTTT. As protein: CASSLASDGSTDTQYF.

V is TRBV2 and J is TRBJ2-7; D is uncertain. With the DNA end fitting TRBJ2-5 better, the J assignment may be wrong. CDR1 SNHLY and CDR2 FYNNEI come from the germline V gene. The CDR3 is made up of 16 amino acids. The CDR3 here is CASTVRDQSKRETQYF. CDR3 DNA sequence: TGTGCCAGCACTGTTAGAGACCAGAGTAAACGGGAGACCCAGTACTTC.

The CDR3 region is CASSPSDSAIRTEAFF. The DNA of the CDR3 is TGTGCCAGCAGTCCTTCCGACAGTGCAATCCGCACTGAAGCTTTCTTT. The rearrangement joins TRBV28 to TRBJ1-1; D possibly corresponds to TRBD1 (5 bases). In germline, CDR1 is MDHEN, CDR2 SYDVKM. The CDR3 length is 16 residues. Trimming left V 5 bases short and J 4 bases short, with 20 bases between.

This clonotype was counted between two and nine times. The gene calls are TRBV5-1 and TRBJ2-1; 13 positions agree with TRBD2. This CDR3 is 17 amino acids long. CDR1 is SGHRS and CDR2 is YFSETQ in the germline V gene. J was trimmed by 3 bases and V by 4 bases; bases with no gene match: 7. CDR3 protein: CASSTGTSGANYNEQFF. The CDR3 nucleotides read TGCGCCAGCAGCACCGGGACTAGCGGGGCCAACTACAATGAGCAGTTCTTC.

This rearrangement joins TRBV20-1 to TRBJ2-1, with 9 bases aligning to TRBD1. CDR3 length equals 15 residues. With 0 bases clipped from V and 5 bases from J, the junction kept 5 bases outside the gene matches. Germline CDR1 is DFQATT and CDR2 is SNEGSKA (reference sequence). The CDR3 DNA is TGCAGTGCTAGAGATCCCGGGACAGGGAACAATGAGCAGTTCTTC. This sequence encodes CSARDPGTGNNEQFF.

A word on this clonotype: An end of the junction differs from the germline gene, which may be a read error. V is TRBV11-1 and J is TRBJ1-2; TRBD1 might be the D (6 bases). The CDR3 is made up of 13 amino acids. Germline V lookup: CDR1 SGHAT, CDR2 FQDESV (reference sequence). CDR3 sequence reads: CASSQDSNYGHTF. In nucleotides, the CDR3 is TGTGCCAGCAGCCAGGACAGTAACTATGGCCACACCTTC.

This clonotype was seen only a few times. The rearrangement uses TRBV25-1 and TRBJ2-7, with D tentatively TRBD1 (5 bases). The CDR3 is 11 residues long. Trimming shortened V by 8 bases and J by 4 bases, and 9 bases separated the two germline ends. Looked up from germline, CDR1 is MGHDK and CDR2 is SYGVNS. The CDR3 loop is CASLGAYEQYF. CDR3 nucleotides: TGTGCCAGCCTTGGGGCTTACGAGCAGTACTTC.

This clonotype came up a few times. The CDR3 region has the DNA TGTGCCAGCAGCCAGGAGATGGGTTCGTACGAGCAGTACTTC. It codes for CASSQEMGSYEQYF. The chain joins TRBV4-2 to TRBJ2-7; D remains ambiguous. Germline CDR1 and CDR2: LGHNA and YNFKEQ. The V end was cut by 3 bases, the J end by 4 bases, with 13 bases between. CDR3 length equals 14 residues.

The V call is TRBV27, the J call TRBJ2-5; possibly TRBD1 for D (5 bases). The CDR3 length is 14 residues. V lost 1 base, J lost 0 bases, and 6 bases lay in between. Germline lookup yields CDR1 MNHEY and CDR2 SMNVEV (reference sequence). The CDR3 reads CASSLLTDQETQYF. The CDR3, as DNA: TGTGCCAGCAGTTTATTGACAGACCAAGAGACCCAGTACTTC.

The CDR3 DNA reads as TGTGCCAGCAGCCAAGTATTTAGCGGGGGGCTCCAAGAGACCCAGTACTTC. As protein: CASSQVFSGGLQETQYF. The chain links TRBV3-1 to TRBJ2-5; 10 bases are shared with TRBD2. After removal of 1 base from V and 1 base from J, the junction contained 6 bases not matched to a gene. Germline CDR1 LGHDT, CDR2 YNNKEL (reference sequence). CDR3 length equals 17 residues.

This clonotype was seen a few times. V and J are TRBV6-2 or TRBV6-3 and TRBJ2-1; D unresolved. The V gene lost 4 bases and the J gene lost 6 bases, with 7 bases spanning the gap. The CDR3 consists of 12 residues. Germline CDR1 and CDR2: MNHEY and SVGEGT. CDR3 sequence (DNA): TGTGCCAGCAGTTTTCTCAGCAATGAGCAGTTCTTC. The encoded protein is CASSFLSNEQFF.

The V gene is TRBV4-1, the J gene TRBJ1-5; D unclear. The CDR3 contains 15 residues. V was shortened by 7 bases and J by 5 bases, with 18 bases between the two germline ends. Per germline, CDR1 MGHRA and CDR2 YSYEKL. CDR3 amino acids: CASTPMAVEDQPQHF. The CDR3 DNA is TGCGCCAGCACCCCCATGGCTGTTGAGGATCAGCCCCAGCATTTT.

The rearrangement links TRBV6-2 or TRBV6-3 to TRBJ2-1; D unclear. The CDR3 extends over 17 amino acids. The germline V gene encodes CDR1 MNHEY and CDR2 SVGEGT. V was trimmed by 2 bases and J by 6 bases, leaving 20 bases between them. CDR3 in amino acids: CASSYGRALILFNEQFF. CDR3 nucleotide sequence: TGTGCCAGCAGTTACGGACGGGCTCTTATCTTGTTCAATGAGCAGTTCTTC.

The chain joins TRBV3-1 to TRBJ2-3, with D uncertain. The ends were cut back, 0 bases at V and 4 bases at J, with 5 bases in the middle. Germline V gene sequence: CDR1 LGHDT, CDR2 YNNKEL (reference sequence). The CDR3 consists of 13 residues. The CDR3 nucleotides read TGTGCCAGCAGCCAAGAACGGCCAGATACGCAGTATTTT. It translates to CASSQERPDTQYF.

The sample holds a few counts of this clonotype. The chain joins TRBV20-1 to TRBJ2-4; a weak D match, TRBD2 (7 bases). V was trimmed by 6 bases and J by 6 bases, leaving 18 bases between them. Germline CDR1 and CDR2: DFQATT and SNEGSKA (reference sequence). The CDR3 is 14 residues long. The chain's CDR3 is CSAAVRGGRNIQYF. The CDR3 nucleotides are TGCAGTGCCGCAGTGAGGGGGGGGAGAAACATTCAGTACTTC.